This T cell receptor (beta chain) was documented in a study of cytomegalovirus exposure and HLA in healthy donors. CDR1 is SGHAT and CDR2 is FQNNGV in the germline V gene. Unmatched junction bases numbered 3, after V lost 0 bases and J lost 2 bases. CDR3 size: 15 residues. Data came from immunoSEQ multiplex PCR; TCRdb stores just in-frame clones and leaves some out. The sample carries 100,000 to 150,000 clones, approximately 91% recorded once. The chain carries TRBV11-2 and TRBJ2-7; 8 positions agree with TRBD2. What was sequenced was PBMCs. The TCR comes from a woman in her late teens or twenties in good health and CMV-seronegative. The CDR3: CASSLDTSGTYEQYF. The CDR3 DNA reads as TGTGCCAGCAGCTTAGATACTAGCGGAACCTACGAGCAGTACTTC. Complete variable domain (other parts from reference TRBV11-2 and TRBJ2-7): EAGVAQSPRYKIIEKRQSVAFWCNPISGHATLYWYQQILGQGPKLLIQFQNNGVVDDSQLPKDRFSAERLKGVDSTLKIQPAKLEDSAVYLCASSLDTSGTYEQYFGPGTRLTVT.